This T cell receptor (beta chain) came from a study of blood T cell repertoires in COVID-19. Across the whole study: Samples of COVID-19 (acute and convalescent) were obtained from the United States, Italy and Spain.

Here immunoSEQ multiplex PCR was the method, and the copy in TCRdb shows in-frame clones only, minus some. There are approximately 130,000 clones in the sample; roughly four fifths occur only once, and about a sixth lies in the top ten. Membership in each cohort depended on participant-reported clinical history. Recovered participants had two consecutive negative NP/OP PCR tests, healthcare professional clearance, or symptom resolution. CDR1 MNHNY and CDR2 SVGAGI come from the germline V gene (reference sequence). The CDR3 is 13 amino acids. The germline V and J ends were trimmed by 4 bases and 7 bases, with 10 bases remaining between them.

This chain links TRBV6-6 with TRBJ2-2, with D perhaps TRBD2 (6 bases). The sample comprised PBMCs or T cells enriched from blood (not recorded which). The TCR was taken from a man aged 30 to 45 who had recovered from COVID-19. The CDR3 region is CASSFREDGELFF. CDR3 DNA sequence: TGTGCCAGCAGTTTCAGGGAGGACGGGGAGCTGTTTTTT.